One T cell receptor beta chain is described in this entry. The CDR3 covers 16 residues. The germline V gene encodes CDR1 MGHDK and CDR2 SYGVNS. Alongside a J-beta primer mix, a sample-barcoded 5' primer served in a second PCR lasting roughly 7 to 12 cycles. TCRdb used MiXCR to reprocess the 5' RACE reads, holding one entry per CDR3 protein. The sample lists just under 750,000 distinct CDR3 sequences, approximately 21% occurring once. The entry originates in a study of blood T cells in healthy people across ages. Material for sequencing was blood. The V gene is TRBV25-1, the J gene TRBJ2-5; 8 positions match TRBD1. The J call is in doubt because the DNA end fits TRBJ2-1 better. The clonotype was recovered from a man in his 70s in good health. The DNA of the CDR3 is TGTGCCAGCAGTGCAATGGACAGGGCCCCCTCCAATGAGCAGTTCTTC. Encoded protein: CASSAMDRAPSNEQFF.